These 14 T cell receptor beta chains originate from one sample sequenced in a study of shared clonotypes between healthy human individuals. The repertoire was sequenced with immunoSEQ multiplex PCR; TCRdb's copy has only in-frame clones and lacks some. The sample carries 1,100,000 or so clones, around three quarters recorded once. Sequenced sample: memory CD4+ T cells from PBMCs. The subset denotes: CD45RA-negative fraction. Receptors originate from a man younger than 30 in good health. Some clones in this sample may be carry-over from other donors' samples.

For the CDR3, the DNA is TGTGCCAGCAGCTTCAGGGGTTTAGTGGATGAGCAGTTCTTC. This translates into CASSFRGLVDEQFF. This sequence joins TRBV11-3 and TRBJ2-1, with D tentatively TRBD1 (6 bases). This CDR3 region has 14 residues. Between the trimmed V and J ends, which lost 3 bases and 8 bases, there was a span of 14 bases. Per the germline V gene, CDR1 is SGHNT and CDR2 is YENEEA.

In this sample, this clone turned up a few times. This sequence joins TRBV28 and TRBJ2-7; D not resolved. The CDR3 sequence is 14 residues long. V shed 6 bases and J shed 5 bases, with 17 bases lying between them. CDR1 is MDHEN, CDR2 SYDVKM, per germline. Written as DNA, the CDR3 is TGTGCCAGCAGGGGCGTAGGGCAAGTCGACGAGCAGTACTTC. Protein sequence: CASRGVGQVDEQYF.

This clone has just one count. The V gene is TRBV6-1, the J gene TRBJ2-3; D tentatively fits TRBD1 or TRBD2 (5 bases each). Trimming pared 7 bases from V and 2 bases from J, leaving 16 bases between. Germline V gene sequence: CDR1 MNHNS, CDR2 SASEGT. The CDR3 loop spans 15 amino acids. The CDR3 DNA follows: TGTGCCAGCAACCGGGACCCCCGGTCCACAGATACGCAGTATTTT. Translated: CASNRDPRSTDTQYF.

To note about this clone: The same CDR3 is also encoded by other DNA sequences in this sample. The chain combines TRBV5-1 with TRBJ2-5; 8 bases line up with TRBD1. The V segment lost 3 bases and the J segment 2 bases; nucleotides outside the gene matches: 3. Germline V gene data show CDR1 as SGHRS and CDR2 as YFSETQ. The CDR3 sequence is 14 residues long. CDR3: CASSSGTGQETQYF. The CDR3 coding sequence is TGCGCCAGCAGCTCAGGGACAGGTCAAGAGACCCAGTACTTC.

CDR3: CASSHRSYGYTF. The DNA for the CDR3 is TGCGCCAGCAGCCACCGTTCCTATGGCTACACCTTC. The rearrangement joins TRBV4-1 to TRBJ1-2; D is unresolved. CDR3 length equals 12 residues. V gave up 3 bases and J gave up 4 bases, with 6 bases separating them. In germline, CDR1 is MGHRA, CDR2 YSYEKL.

This clone was counted once. This rearrangement joins TRBV2 to TRBJ2-1, with a possible D match to TRBD1 (6 bases). Germline assignment: CDR1 SNHLY and CDR2 FYNNEI. With 7 bases removed from V and 7 bases from J, the gap between germline ends came to 17 bases. CDR3 size: 14 residues. CDR3 nucleotides: TGTGCCAGCACCCTACCCCGGACAGATAATGAGCAGTTCTTC. Translation: CASTLPRTDNEQFF.

The chain joins TRBV6-1 to TRBJ2-3; 7 positions match TRBD2. The CDR3 totals 17 residues. The V gene's germline CDR1 is MNHNS and CDR2 SASEGT. J gave up 10 bases and V 2 bases, and 18 bases lay outside the gene matches. CDR3 sequence reads: CASSELMTRGGIRPQYF. CDR3 coding DNA: TGTGCCAGCAGTGAACTGATGACAAGGGGAGGGATTCGGCCGCAGTATTTT.

The rearrangement joins TRBV5-6 to TRBJ2-1; 9 bases match TRBD2. CDR1 SGHDT and CDR2 YYEEEE come from the germline V gene. The CDR3 is 14 residues long. V lost 3 bases and J lost 10; bases outside the gene matches: 8. Written as DNA, the CDR3 is TGTGCCAGCAGCTGGACTAGCGCTGGGTGGGAGCAGTTCTTC. This gives the protein CASSWTSAGWEQFF.

The chain combines TRBV15 with TRBJ1-4; 12 positions agree with TRBD1. Germline V gives CDR1 LNHNV, CDR2 YYDKDF (reference sequence). Germline trimming cut 0 bases from V and 7 bases from J; bases unmatched to any gene: 3. There are 16 residues in the CDR3. CDR3 region: CATSRDSGQGAEKLFF. The CDR3 DNA is TGTGCCACCAGCAGAGATTCGGGACAGGGGGCTGAAAAACTGTTTTTT.

The chain has TRBV10-3 and TRBJ1-2; TRBD1 is a possible D gene (5 bases). The CDR3 spans 14 residues. Germline V gene lookup returns CDR1 ENHRY and CDR2 SYGVKD. V shed 4 bases and J shed 8 bases, with 17 bases lying between them. The chain's CDR3 is CAISGGDGVRGYTF. The DNA for the CDR3 is TGTGCCATCAGTGGGGGGGACGGGGTAAGAGGCTACACCTTC.

The chain joins TRBV28 to TRBJ2-7; TRBD1 might be the D (6 bases). V lost 5 bases to trimming and J lost 2 bases, with 13 bases between them. The CDR3 totals 14 residues. Germline CDR1 is MDHEN and CDR2 is SYDVKM. The CDR3 loop is CASSPLQGTYEQYF. Written as DNA, the CDR3 is TGTGCCAGCAGTCCCCTACAGGGTACCTACGAGCAGTACTTC.

This chain joins TRBV5-1 and TRBJ1-2; D not certain. Germline CDR1 SGHRS, CDR2 YFSETQ. The CDR3 spans 14 residues. V lost 0 bases and J 3 bases, leaving 9 bases between the germline ends. In nucleotides, the CDR3 is TGCGCCAGCAGCTTGGCAGTGGCAGACTATGGCTACACCTTC. Translated, it gives CASSLAVADYGYTF.

V gene TRBV18 combines with J gene TRBJ1-1; TRBD1 agrees at 9 bases. This CDR3 is 15 amino acids long. Trimming at V came to 5 bases and at J to 4 bases, leaving 8 bases not matched to a gene. CDR1 is KGHSH and CDR2 is LQKENI in the germline V gene. DNA of the CDR3: TGTGCCAGCTCAACTCCCGGGACAGGGAGCACTGAAGCTTTCTTT. It encodes CASSTPGTGSTEAFF.

V is TRBV7-2 and J is TRBJ2-6; TRBD1 aligns across 9 bases. Looked up from germline, CDR1 is SGHTA and CDR2 is FQGNSA. The V and J ends lost 6 bases and 0 bases, in that order; junction bases with no gene match: 9. The CDR3 contains 18 residues. CDR3 sequence: CASSLRGQGLSGANVLTF. The DNA of the CDR3 is TGTGCCAGCAGTCTAAGGGGACAGGGACTCTCTGGGGCCAACGTCCTGACTTTC.